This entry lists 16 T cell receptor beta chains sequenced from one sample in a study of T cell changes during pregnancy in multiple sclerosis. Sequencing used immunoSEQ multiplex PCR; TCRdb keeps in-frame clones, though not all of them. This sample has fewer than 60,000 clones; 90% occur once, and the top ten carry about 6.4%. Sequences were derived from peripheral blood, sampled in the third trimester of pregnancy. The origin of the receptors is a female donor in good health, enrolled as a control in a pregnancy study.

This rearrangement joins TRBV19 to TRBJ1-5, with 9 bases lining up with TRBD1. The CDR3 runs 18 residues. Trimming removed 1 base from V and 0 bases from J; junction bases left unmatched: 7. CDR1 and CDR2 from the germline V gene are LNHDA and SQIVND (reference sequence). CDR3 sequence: CASSIAGQGIYSNQPQHF. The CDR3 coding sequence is TGTGCCAGTAGTATAGCGGGACAGGGCATTTATAGCAATCAGCCCCAGCATTTT.

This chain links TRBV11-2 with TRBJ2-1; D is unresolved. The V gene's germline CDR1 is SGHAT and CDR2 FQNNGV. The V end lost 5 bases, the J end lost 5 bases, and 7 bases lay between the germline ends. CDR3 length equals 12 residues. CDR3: CASSLYHNEQFF. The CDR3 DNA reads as TGTGCCAGCAGCCTCTACCACAATGAGCAGTTCTTC.

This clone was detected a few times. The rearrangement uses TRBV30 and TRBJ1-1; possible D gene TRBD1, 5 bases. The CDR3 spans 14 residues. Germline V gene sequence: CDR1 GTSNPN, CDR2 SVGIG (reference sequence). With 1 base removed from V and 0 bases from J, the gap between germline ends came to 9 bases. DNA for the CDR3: TGTGCCTGGAGTGAAGGGGTGATGAACACTGAAGCTTTCTTT. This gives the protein CAWSEGVMNTEAFF. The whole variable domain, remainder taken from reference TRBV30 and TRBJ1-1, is SQTIHQWPATLVQPVGSPLSLECTVEGTSNPNLYWYRQAAGRGLQLLFYSVGIGQISSEVPQNLSASRPQDRQFILSSKKLLLSDSGFYLCAWSEGVMNTEAFFGQGTRLTVV.

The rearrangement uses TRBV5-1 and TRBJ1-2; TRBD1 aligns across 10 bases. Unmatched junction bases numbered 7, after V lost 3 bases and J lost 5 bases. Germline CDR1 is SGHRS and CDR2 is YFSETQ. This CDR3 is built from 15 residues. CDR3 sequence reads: CASSSGTGVDYGYTF. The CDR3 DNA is TGCGCCAGCAGCTCCGGGACAGGGGTTGATTATGGCTACACCTTC.

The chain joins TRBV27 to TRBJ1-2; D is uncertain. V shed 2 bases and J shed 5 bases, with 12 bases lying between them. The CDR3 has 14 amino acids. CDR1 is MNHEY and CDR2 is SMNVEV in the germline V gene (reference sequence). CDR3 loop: CASSLEGNRYGYTF. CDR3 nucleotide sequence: TGTGCCAGCAGTTTAGAGGGCAACCGGTATGGCTACACCTTC.

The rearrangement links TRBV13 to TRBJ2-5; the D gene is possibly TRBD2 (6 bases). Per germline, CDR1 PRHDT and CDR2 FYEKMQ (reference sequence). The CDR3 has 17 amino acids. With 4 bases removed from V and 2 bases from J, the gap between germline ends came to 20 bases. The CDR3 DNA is TGTGCCAGCAGCTCAACCGCTCAGGGAGGCGAACAAGAGACCCAGTACTTC. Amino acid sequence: CASSSTAQGGEQETQYF.

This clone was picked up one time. CDR3 loop: CASSFVGVGEQYF. Written as DNA, the CDR3 is TGTGCCAGCAGCTTCGTGGGAGTGGGCGAGCAGTACTTC. The V gene is TRBV7-2, the J gene TRBJ2-7; possibly TRBD2 for D (5 bases). There are 13 residues in the CDR3. The V gene lost 3 bases and the J gene lost 6 bases, with 12 bases spanning the gap. From germline, CDR1 is SGHTA and CDR2 FQGNSA.

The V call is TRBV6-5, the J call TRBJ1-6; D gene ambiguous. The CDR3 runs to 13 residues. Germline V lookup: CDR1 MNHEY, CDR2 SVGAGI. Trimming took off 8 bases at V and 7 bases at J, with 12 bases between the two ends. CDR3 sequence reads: CASRWTLNSPLHF. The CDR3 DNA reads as TGTGCCAGCCGGTGGACTCTCAATTCACCCCTCCACTTT.

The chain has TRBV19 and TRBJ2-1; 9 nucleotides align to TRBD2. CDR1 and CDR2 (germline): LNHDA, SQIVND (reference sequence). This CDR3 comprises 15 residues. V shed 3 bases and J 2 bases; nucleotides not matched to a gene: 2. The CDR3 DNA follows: TGTGCCAGTAGTATTGCGGGGGGGACCTACAATGAGCAGTTCTTC. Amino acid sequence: CASSIAGGTYNEQFF. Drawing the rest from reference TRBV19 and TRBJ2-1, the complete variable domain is DGGITQSPKYLFRKEGQNVTLSCEQNLNHDAMYWYRQDPGQGLRLIYYSQIVNDFQKGDIAEGYSVSREKKESFPLTVTSAQKNPTAFYLCASSIAGGTYNEQFFGPGTRLTVL.

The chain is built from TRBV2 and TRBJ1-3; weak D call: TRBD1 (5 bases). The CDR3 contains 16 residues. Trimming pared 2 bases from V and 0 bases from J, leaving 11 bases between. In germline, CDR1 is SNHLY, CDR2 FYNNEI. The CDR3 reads CASSENWGSSGNTIYF. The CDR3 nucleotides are TGTGCCAGCAGTGAAAATTGGGGCAGCTCTGGAAACACCATATATTTT.

CDR3 sequence: CASMHLAEQYF. The CDR3 DNA reads as TGCGCCAGCATGCATCTGGCCGAGCAGTACTTC. This chain connects TRBV10-2 to TRBJ2-7; no clear D. V lost 7 bases and J lost 6, with 10 bases in between. Germline V gene lookup returns CDR1 WSHSY and CDR2 SAAADI. CDR3 length: 11 amino acids.

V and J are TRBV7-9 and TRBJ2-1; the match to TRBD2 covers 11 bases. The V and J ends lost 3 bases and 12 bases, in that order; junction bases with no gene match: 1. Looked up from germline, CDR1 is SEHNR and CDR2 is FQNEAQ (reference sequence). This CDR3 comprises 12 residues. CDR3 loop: CASSLLAGGQFF. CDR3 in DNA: TGTGCCAGCAGCTTGCTAGCGGGGGGGCAGTTCTTC.

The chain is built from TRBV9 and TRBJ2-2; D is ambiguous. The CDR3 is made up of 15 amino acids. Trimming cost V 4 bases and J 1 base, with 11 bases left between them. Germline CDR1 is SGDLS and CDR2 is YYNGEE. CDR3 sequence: CASSPPRGNTGELFF. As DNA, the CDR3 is TGTGCCAGCAGCCCCCCCAGAGGGAACACCGGGGAGCTGTTTTTT.

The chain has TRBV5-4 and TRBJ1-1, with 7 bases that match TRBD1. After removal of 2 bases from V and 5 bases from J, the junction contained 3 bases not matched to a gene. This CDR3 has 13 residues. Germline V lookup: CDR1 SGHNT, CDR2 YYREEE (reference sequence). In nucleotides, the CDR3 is TGTGCCAGCAGCTTCGACAGGGTTACTGAAGCTTTCTTT. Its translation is CASSFDRVTEAFF.

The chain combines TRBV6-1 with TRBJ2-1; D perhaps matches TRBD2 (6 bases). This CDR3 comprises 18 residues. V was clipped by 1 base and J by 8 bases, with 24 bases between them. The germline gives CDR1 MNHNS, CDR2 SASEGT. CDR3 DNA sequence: TGTGCCAGCAGTGAAGAGGCTAGCGTCACCCTGGACAATGATGAGCAGTTCTTC. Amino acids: CASSEEASVTLDNDEQFF.

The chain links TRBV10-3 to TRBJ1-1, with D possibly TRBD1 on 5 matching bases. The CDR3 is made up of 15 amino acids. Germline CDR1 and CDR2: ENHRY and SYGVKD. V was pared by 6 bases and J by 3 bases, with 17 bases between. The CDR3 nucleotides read TGTGCCATCAGGAGAGCAGATTCAGGGTACACTGAAGCTTTCTTT. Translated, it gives CAIRRADSGYTEAFF.